This TCR beta chain appears in the sequencing data of a study of PD-1 blockade in mismatch repair-deficient tumors. Assay used: immunoSEQ multiplex PCR; TCRdb lists only in-frame clones, some missing. This sample has roughly 15,000 clones, with around 82% found just once. The V end was cut by 3 bases, the J end by 0 bases, with 7 bases between. The CDR3 is 14 amino acids. CDR1 SNHLY and CDR2 FYNNEI come from the germline V gene. PCR or immunohistochemistry showed mismatch repair deficiency in every enrolled patient. The chain is built from TRBV2 and TRBJ2-3; D unresolved. Source: PBMCs, taken before pembrolizumab treatment. This sequence originates from an adult with mismatch repair-deficient cancer. This chain's CDR3 is CASSEQPSTDTQYF. The CDR3 region has the DNA TGTGCCAGCAGTGAGCAGCCGAGCACAGATACGCAGTATTTT.